These T cell receptor beta chains were read from a single sample in a study of CXCR3-negative and CXCR3-positive naive CD8 T cells. TCRdb reprocessed the 5' RACE reads, keeping one entry per CDR3 protein, no DNA. The table for this sample gives nearly 110,000 distinct CDR3 sequences. The sequenced material came from naive CXCR3+ CD8+ T cells from blood. The receptors originated from a human donor in good health. Some clones in this sample may be carry-over from other donors' samples. Both conserved end residues are part of each CDR3. The order of the fields is J gene, V gene, CDR3 length, CDR3 protein.

TRBJ2-7	TRBV9	17	CASSADRQGEPWDEQYF
TRBJ2-1	TRBV2	11	CASDELNEQFF
TRBJ2-1	TRBV11-2	15	CASSLETGAHNEQFF
TRBJ2-3	TRBV18	12	CASSPQTDTQYF
TRBJ2-1	TRBV20-1	12	CSWLAGYNEQFF
TRBJ1-1	TRBV5-1	16	CASRPPMTGQSTEAFF
TRBJ2-4	TRBV5-1	13	CASTRTGGDIQYF
TRBJ1-5	TRBV7-8	12	CASSFGNQPQHF
TRBJ2-3	TRBV7-9	13	CASSSLAQGTQYF
TRBJ2-7	TRBV29-1	15	CSVTDPGTGSYEQYF
TRBJ2-7	TRBV5-1	15	CASSSGGPSSYEQYF
TRBJ2-1	TRBV5-6	12	CASSLGKNEQFF
TRBJ2-1	TRBV29-1	14	CSTGLGDSYNEQFF
TRBJ2-1	TRBV29-1	15	CSVEQAGVSYNEQFF
TRBJ2-3	TRBV25-1	15	CASVLGVAMADTQYF
TRBJ2-1	TRBV5-4	12	CASETTLREQFF
TRBJ1-4	TRBV20-1	13	CSAPGSGREKLFF
TRBJ2-1	TRBV4-1	13	CASSQVGLYEQFF
TRBJ2-7	TRBV7-9	13	CASSFEDFYEQYF
TRBJ2-1	TRBV24-1	15	CATSRPGQGSHEQFF
TRBJ1-1	TRBV11-2	14	CASSLLRANTEAFF
TRBJ2-2	TRBV11-2	17	CASSVKPGLGNTGELFF
TRBJ1-2	TRBV14	15	CASSQAGISLDGYTF
TRBJ2-7	TRBV4-2	18	CASSPWELAGGQFYEQYF
TRBJ1-5	TRBV11-3	14	CARGGTVSNQPQHF
TRBJ1-5	TRBV7-9	15	CASSFLGGSHQPQHF
TRBJ2-3	TRBV7-9	15	CASRLLRTDTDTQYF
TRBJ2-5	TRBV11-2	16	CASSRGRDAYRETQYF
TRBJ2-1	TRBV7-2	12	CASSLWLDEKFF
TRBJ1-1	TRBV9	15	CASSVSGEKNTEAFF
TRBJ1-1	TRBV18	12	CASSPREEEAFF
TRBJ2-7	TRBV4-1	15	CASSQDQNRAYEQYF
TRBJ1-1	TRBV20-1	17	CSANPWDRGIMNTEAFF
TRBJ1-3	TRBV28	14	CASSFGFAGNTIYF
TRBJ1-1	TRBV28	13	CASSNLMNTEAFF
TRBJ1-2	TRBV10-1	18	CASSAKTAQRRRNYGYTF
TRBJ2-5	TRBV7-2	13	CASSPDNQETQYF
TRBJ2-5	TRBV12-3/TRBV12-4	16	CASSFMGGRGSGTQYF
TRBJ2-1	TRBV6-5	17	CASSLSPRLAGNNEQFF
TRBJ1-5	TRBV6-6	14	CASSYSTGNEPQHF